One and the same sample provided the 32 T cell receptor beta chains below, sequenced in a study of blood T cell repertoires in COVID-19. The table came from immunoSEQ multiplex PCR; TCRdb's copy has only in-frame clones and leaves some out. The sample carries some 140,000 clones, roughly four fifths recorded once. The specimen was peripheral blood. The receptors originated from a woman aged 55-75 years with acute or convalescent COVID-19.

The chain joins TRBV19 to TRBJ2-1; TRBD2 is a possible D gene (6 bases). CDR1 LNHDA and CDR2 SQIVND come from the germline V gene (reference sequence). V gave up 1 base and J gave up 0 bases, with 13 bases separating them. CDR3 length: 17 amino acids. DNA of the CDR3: TGTGCCAGTAGTATAGTGGCTGGAGGGAGCTCCTACAATGAGCAGTTCTTC. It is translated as CASSIVAGGSSYNEQFF.

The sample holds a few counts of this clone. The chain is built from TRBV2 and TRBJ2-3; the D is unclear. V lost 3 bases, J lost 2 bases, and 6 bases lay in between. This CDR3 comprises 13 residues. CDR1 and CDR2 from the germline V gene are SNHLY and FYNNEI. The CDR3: CASSERFTDTQYF. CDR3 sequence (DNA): TGTGCCAGCAGTGAGAGGTTCACAGATACGCAGTATTTT. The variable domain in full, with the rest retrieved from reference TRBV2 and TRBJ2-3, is EPEVTQTPSHQVTQMGQEVILRCVPISNHLYFYWYRQILGQKVEFLVSFYNNEISEKSEIFDDQFSVERPDGSNFTLKIRSTKLEDSAMYFCASSERFTDTQYFGPGTRLTVL.

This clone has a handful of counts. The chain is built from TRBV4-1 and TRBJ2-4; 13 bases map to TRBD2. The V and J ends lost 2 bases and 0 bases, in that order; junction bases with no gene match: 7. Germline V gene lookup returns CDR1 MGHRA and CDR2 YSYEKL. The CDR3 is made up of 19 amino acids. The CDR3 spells CASSQPTSGGARAKNIQYF. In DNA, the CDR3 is TGCGCCAGCAGCCAACCAACTAGCGGGGGGGCCCGAGCCAAAAACATTCAGTACTTC.

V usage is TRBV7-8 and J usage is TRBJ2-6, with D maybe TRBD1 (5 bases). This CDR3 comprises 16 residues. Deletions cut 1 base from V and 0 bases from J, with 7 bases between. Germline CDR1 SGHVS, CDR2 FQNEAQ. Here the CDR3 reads CASSLVRGSGANVLTF. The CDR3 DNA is TGTGCCAGCAGCTTAGTTAGGGGCTCTGGGGCCAACGTCCTGACTTTC.

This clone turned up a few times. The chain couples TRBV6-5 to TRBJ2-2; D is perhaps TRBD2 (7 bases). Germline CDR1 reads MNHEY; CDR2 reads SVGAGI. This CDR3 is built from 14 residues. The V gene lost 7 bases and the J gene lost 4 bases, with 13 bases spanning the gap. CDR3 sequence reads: CASKGGPSTGELFF. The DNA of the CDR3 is TGTGCCAGCAAGGGGGGGCCATCCACCGGGGAGCTGTTTTTT.

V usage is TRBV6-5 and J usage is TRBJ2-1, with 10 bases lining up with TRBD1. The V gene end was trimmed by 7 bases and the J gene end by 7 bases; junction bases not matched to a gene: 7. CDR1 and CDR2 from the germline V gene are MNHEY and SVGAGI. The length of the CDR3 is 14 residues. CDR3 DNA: TGTGCCAGCAAAACGGGACAGGGGAATAATGAGCAGTTCTTC. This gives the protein CASKTGQGNNEQFF.

For the CDR3, the DNA is TGTGCCAGCAGTTACTGGGGCAGGGGCACAGATACGCAGTATTTT. Translated, it gives CASSYWGRGTDTQYF. V gene TRBV6-5 combines with J gene TRBJ2-3, with a possible D match to TRBD1 (5 bases). Germline V CDR1 and CDR2: MNHEY, SVGAGI. The V end lost 1 base, the J end lost 1 base, and 9 bases lay between the germline ends. There are 15 residues in the CDR3.

The DNA of the CDR3 is TGTGCCAGCAGTTTTAGTCAGGGGAGACTCTATGGCTACACCTTC. Residues: CASSFSQGRLYGYTF. This chain links TRBV28 with TRBJ1-2; tentative D call: TRBD1 (6 bases). This CDR3 comprises 15 residues. V shed 3 bases and J shed 4 bases, with 15 bases lying between them. Germline CDR1 and CDR2: MDHEN and SYDVKM.

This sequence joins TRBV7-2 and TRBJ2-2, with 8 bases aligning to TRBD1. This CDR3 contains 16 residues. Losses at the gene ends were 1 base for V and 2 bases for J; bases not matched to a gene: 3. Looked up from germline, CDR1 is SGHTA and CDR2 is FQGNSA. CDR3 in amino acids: CASSLGGQGNTGELFF. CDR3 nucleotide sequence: TGTGCCAGCAGCTTAGGAGGACAGGGAAACACCGGGGAGCTGTTTTTT.

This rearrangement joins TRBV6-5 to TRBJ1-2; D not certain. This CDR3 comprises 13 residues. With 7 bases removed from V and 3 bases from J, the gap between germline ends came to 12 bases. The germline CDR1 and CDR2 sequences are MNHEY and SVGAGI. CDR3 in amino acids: CASTRTRDYGYTF. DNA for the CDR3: TGTGCCAGCACCCGAACGAGGGACTATGGCTACACCTTC.

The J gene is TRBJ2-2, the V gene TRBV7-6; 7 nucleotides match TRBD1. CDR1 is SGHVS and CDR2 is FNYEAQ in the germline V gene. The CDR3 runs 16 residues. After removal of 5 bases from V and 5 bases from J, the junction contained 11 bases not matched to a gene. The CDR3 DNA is TGTGCCAGCAGCCGTAGACAGGGTGGAGGAACCGGGGAGCTGTTTTTT. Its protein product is CASSRRQGGGTGELFF.

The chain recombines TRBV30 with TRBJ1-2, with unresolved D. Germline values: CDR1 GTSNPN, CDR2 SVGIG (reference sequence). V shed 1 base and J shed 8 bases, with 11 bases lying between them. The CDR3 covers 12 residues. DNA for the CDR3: TGTGCCTGGAGTGGAAGGGCGGGGGGCTACACCTTC. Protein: CAWSGRAGGYTF.

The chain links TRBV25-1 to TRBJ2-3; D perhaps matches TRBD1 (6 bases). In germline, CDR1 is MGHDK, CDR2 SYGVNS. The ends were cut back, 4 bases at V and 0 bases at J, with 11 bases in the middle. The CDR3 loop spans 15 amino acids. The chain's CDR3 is CASSVGHISTDTQYF. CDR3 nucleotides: TGTGCCAGCAGTGTGGGACACATAAGCACAGATACGCAGTATTTT.

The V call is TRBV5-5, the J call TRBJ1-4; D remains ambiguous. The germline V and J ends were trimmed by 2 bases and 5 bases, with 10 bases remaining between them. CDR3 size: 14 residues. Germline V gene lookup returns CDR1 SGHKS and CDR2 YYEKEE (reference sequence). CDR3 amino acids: CASSFQERNEKLFF. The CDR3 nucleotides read TGTGCCAGCAGCTTTCAGGAACGGAATGAAAAACTGTTTTTT.

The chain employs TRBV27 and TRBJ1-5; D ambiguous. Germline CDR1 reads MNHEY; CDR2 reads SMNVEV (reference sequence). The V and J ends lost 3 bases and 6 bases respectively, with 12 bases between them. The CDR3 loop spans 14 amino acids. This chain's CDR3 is CASSLTRTPQPQHF. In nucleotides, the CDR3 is TGTGCCAGCAGTTTGACACGTACCCCTCAGCCCCAGCATTTT.

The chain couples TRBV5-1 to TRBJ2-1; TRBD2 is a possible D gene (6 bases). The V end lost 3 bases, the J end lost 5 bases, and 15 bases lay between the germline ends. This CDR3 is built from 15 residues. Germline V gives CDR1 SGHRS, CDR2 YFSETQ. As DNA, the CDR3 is TGCGCCAGCAGCTCCCAGACCCGGGAGCACAATGAGCAGTTCTTC. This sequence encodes CASSSQTREHNEQFF.

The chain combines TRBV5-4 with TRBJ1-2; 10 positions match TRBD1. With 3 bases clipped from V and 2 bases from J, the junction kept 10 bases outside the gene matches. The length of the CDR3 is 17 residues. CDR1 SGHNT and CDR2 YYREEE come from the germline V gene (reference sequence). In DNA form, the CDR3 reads TGTGCCAGCAGCTCACCGACAGGACAGGGGGGGAACTATGGCTACACCTTC. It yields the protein CASSSPTGQGGNYGYTF. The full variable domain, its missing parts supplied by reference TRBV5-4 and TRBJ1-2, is ETGVTQSPTHLIKTRGQQVTLRCSSQSGHNTVSWYQQALGQGPQFIFQYYREEENGRGNFPPRFSGLQFPNYSSELNVNALELDDSALYLCASSSPTGQGGNYGYTFGSGTRLTVV.

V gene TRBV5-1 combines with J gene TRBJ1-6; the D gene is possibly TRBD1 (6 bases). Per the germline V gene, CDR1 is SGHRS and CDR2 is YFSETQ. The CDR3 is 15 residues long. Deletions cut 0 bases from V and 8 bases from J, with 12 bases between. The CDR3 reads CASSLAGVFYSPLHF. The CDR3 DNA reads TGCGCCAGCAGCTTGGCAGGGGTATTTTATTCACCCCTCCACTTT.

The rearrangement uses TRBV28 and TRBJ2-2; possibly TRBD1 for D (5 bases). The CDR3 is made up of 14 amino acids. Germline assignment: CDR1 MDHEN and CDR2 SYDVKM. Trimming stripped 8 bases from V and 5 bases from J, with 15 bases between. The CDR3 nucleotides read TGTGCCAGCCTGTTGCGACAGAAAACCGGGGAGCTGTTTTTT. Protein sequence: CASLLRQKTGELFF.

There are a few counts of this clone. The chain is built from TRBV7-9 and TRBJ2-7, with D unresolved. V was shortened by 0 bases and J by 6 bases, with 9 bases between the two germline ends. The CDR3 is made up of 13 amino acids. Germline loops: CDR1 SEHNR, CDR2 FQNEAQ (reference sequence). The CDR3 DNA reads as TGTGCCAGCAGCTTAGCGAGACTGAGCGAGCAGTACTTC. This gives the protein CASSLARLSEQYF.

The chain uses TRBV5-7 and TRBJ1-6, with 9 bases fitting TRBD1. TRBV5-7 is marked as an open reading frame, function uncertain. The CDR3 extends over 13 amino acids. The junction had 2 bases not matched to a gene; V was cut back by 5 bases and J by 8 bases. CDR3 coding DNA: TGTGCCAGCAGGACAGGGGGGGATTCACCCCTCCACTTT. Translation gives CASRTGGDSPLHF.

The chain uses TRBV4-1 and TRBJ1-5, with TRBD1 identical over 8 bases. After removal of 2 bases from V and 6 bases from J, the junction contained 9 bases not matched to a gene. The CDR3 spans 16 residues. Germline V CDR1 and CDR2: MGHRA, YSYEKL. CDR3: CASSQRTGNLGQPQHF. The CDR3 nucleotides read TGCGCCAGCAGCCAACGGACAGGGAATTTGGGTCAGCCCCAGCATTTT.

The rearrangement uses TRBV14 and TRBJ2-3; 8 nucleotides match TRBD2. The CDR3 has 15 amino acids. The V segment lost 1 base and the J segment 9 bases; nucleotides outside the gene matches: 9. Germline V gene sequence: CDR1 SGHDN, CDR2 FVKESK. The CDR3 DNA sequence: TGTGCCAGCAGCCAAGGAGGACTAGCAAGAGAAACGCAGTATTTT. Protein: CASSQGGLARETQYF.

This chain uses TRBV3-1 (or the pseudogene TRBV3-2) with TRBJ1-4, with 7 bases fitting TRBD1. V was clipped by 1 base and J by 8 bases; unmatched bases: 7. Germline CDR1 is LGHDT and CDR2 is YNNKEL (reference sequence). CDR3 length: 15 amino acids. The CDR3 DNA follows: TGTGCCAGCAGCCAAGGGGACATACAGGGGGAAAAACTGTTTTTT. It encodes CASSQGDIQGEKLFF.

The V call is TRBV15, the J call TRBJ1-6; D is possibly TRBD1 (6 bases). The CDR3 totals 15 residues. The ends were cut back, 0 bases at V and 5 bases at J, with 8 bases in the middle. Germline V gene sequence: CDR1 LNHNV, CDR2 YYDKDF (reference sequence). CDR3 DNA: TGTGCCACCAGCAGAGAGAGGGGGAATAATTCACCCCTCCACTTT. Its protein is CATSRERGNNSPLHF.

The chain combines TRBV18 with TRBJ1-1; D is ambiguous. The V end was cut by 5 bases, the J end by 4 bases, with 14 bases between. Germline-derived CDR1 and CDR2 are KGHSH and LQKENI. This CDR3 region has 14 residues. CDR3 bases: TGTGCCAGCTCAGAAACCCAGCGCAGCACTGAAGCTTTCTTT. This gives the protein CASSETQRSTEAFF.

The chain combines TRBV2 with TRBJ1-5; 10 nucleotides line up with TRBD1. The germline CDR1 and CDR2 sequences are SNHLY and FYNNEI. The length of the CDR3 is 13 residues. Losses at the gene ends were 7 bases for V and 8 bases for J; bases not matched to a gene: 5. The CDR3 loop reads CASMWDRGKPQHF. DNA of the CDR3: TGTGCCAGCATGTGGGACAGGGGTAAGCCCCAGCATTTT.

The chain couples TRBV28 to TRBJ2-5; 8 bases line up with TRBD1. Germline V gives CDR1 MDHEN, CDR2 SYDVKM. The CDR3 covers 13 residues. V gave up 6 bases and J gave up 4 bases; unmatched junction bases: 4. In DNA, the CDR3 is TGTGCCAGCAGAATAGGACAGGGAGAGACCCAGTACTTC. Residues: CASRIGQGETQYF.

The CDR3 loop is CAIGQRSRGYTF. CDR3 nucleotide sequence: TGTGCCATTGGACAGCGATCAAGGGGCTACACCTTC. V gene TRBV19 combines with J gene TRBJ1-2, with a weak D call TRBD1 (6 bases). Trimming removed 10 bases from V and 8 bases from J, with 17 bases in between. CDR3 length: 12 residues. Germline-derived CDR1 and CDR2 are LNHDA and SQIVND (reference sequence).

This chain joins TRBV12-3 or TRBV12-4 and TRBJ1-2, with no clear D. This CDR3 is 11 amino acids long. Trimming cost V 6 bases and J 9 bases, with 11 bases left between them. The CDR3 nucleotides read TGTGCCAGCAGCCCCCACGGGAGCTACACCTTC. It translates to CASSPHGSYTF.

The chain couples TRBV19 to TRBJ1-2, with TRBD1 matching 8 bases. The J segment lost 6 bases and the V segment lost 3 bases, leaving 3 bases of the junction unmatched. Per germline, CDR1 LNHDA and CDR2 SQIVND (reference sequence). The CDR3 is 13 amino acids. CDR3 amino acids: CASSMGQADGYTF. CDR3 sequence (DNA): TGTGCCAGTAGTATGGGACAGGCCGATGGCTACACCTTC.

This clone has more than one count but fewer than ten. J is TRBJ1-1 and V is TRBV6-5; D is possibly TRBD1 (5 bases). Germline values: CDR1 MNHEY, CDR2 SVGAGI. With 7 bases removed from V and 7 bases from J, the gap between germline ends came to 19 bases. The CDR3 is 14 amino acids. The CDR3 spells CASISLSGRDEAFF. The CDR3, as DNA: TGTGCCAGCATAAGTCTATCGGGCAGGGATGAAGCTTTCTTT.